These 10 T cell receptor beta chains were all obtained from the same sample, sequenced in a study of blood T cell repertoires in COVID-19. Sequencing used immunoSEQ multiplex PCR; TCRdb keeps in-frame clones, though not all of them. The data hold under 50,000 clones, with over 80% observed a single time. Sequencing was performed on peripheral blood. The source is a human donor in a cohort sampled during active COVID-19.

The gene calls are TRBV4-3 and TRBJ1-2; TRBD1 matches at 10 bases. Germline loops: CDR1 LGHNA, CDR2 YSLEER. The trim removed 2 bases at V and 4 bases at J, leaving 10 bases unmatched. The CDR3 spans 17 residues. CDR3 sequence (DNA): TGCGCCAGCAGCCAACCCTCCGGGACAGGGGCGAGCTATGGCTACACCTTC. Translating it yields CASSQPSGTGASYGYTF.

The chain links TRBV5-4 to TRBJ1-1; D is uncertain. The ends were cut back, 0 bases at V and 5 bases at J, with 11 bases in the middle. Germline V gene data show CDR1 as SGHNT and CDR2 as YYREEE (reference sequence). CDR3 length equals 14 residues. CDR3 in DNA: TGTGCCAGCAGCTTGGGATTTGGGCAGACTGAAGCTTTCTTT. Residues: CASSLGFGQTEAFF. Supplemented by reference TRBV5-4 and TRBJ1-1, the full variable domain reads ETGVTQSPTHLIKTRGQQVTLRCSSQSGHNTVSWYQQALGQGPQFIFQYYREEENGRGNFPPRFSGLQFPNYSSELNVNALELDDSALYLCASSLGFGQTEAFFGQGTRLTVV.

The chain has TRBV7-9 and TRBJ2-1; TRBD2 is a possible D gene (6 bases). This CDR3 spans 14 amino acids. Trimming shortened V by 7 bases and J by 5 bases, and 15 bases separated the two germline ends. The germline gives CDR1 SEHNR, CDR2 FQNEAQ (reference sequence). The DNA for the CDR3 is TGTGCCAGCAAGGGTTCTAGCGCGAACAATGAGCAGTTCTTC. Protein: CASKGSSANNEQFF.

This sequence joins TRBV9 and TRBJ2-1, with no clear D. Germline loops: CDR1 SGDLS, CDR2 YYNGEE. The CDR3 spans 11 residues. V lost 3 bases, J lost 9 bases, and 7 bases lay in between. The CDR3 protein is CASSEPSEQFF. CDR3 nucleotide sequence: TGTGCCAGCAGCGAACCTAGTGAGCAGTTCTTC.

The rearrangement uses TRBV19 and TRBJ2-4; D gene ambiguous. The CDR3 is 14 residues long. V lost 4 bases and J lost 2, with 9 bases in between. Germline-derived CDR1 and CDR2 are LNHDA and SQIVND (reference sequence). The CDR3 protein is CASSTGLSKNIQYF. DNA for the CDR3: TGTGCCAGTAGTACAGGCTTGTCCAAAAACATTCAGTACTTC.

This chain links TRBV5-1 with TRBJ1-1; D gene uncertain. The V end lost 0 bases, the J end lost 2 bases, and 5 bases lay between the germline ends. Germline V gene lookup returns CDR1 SGHRS and CDR2 YFSETQ. This CDR3 has 13 amino acids. DNA of the CDR3: TGCGCCAGCAGCTTGGCTCTAAACACTGAAGCTTTCTTT. This translates into CASSLALNTEAFF.

The CDR3 bases are TGTGCCACCAGTGCAGGGGCCTCCTACAATGAGCAGTTCTTC. It codes for CATSAGASYNEQFF. The V call is TRBV24-1, the J call TRBJ2-1; perhaps TRBD1 as D (6 bases). Germline lookup yields CDR1 KGHDR and CDR2 SFDVKD. V dropped 5 bases and J dropped 0 bases, with 7 bases sitting between them. The CDR3 loop spans 14 amino acids.

The chain has TRBV12-3 or TRBV12-4 and TRBJ2-5, with 8 bases fitting TRBD2. This CDR3 has 13 amino acids. V gave up 7 bases and J gave up 3 bases; unmatched junction bases: 4. The DNA for the CDR3 is TGTGCCAGCAAACCGGGACTAGAAGAGACCCAGTACTTC. Its translation is CASKPGLEETQYF.

V is TRBV18 and J is TRBJ2-7; TRBD1 matches 9 bases. V lost 6 bases, J lost 2 bases, and 5 bases stayed unmatched. CDR3 length: 14 residues. The germline V gene has CDR1 KGHSH and CDR2 LQKENI. This chain's CDR3 is CASSPGTGTYEQYF. As DNA, the CDR3 is TGTGCCAGCTCCCCTGGGACAGGGACCTACGAGCAGTACTTC.

The rearrangement links TRBV5-6 to TRBJ2-2; D is perhaps TRBD2 (6 bases). CDR1 SGHDT and CDR2 YYEEEE come from the germline V gene. Trimming shortened V by 0 bases and J by 0 bases, and 9 bases separated the two germline ends. This CDR3 contains 16 residues. The CDR3 reads CASSLVGGANTGELFF. CDR3 DNA: TGTGCCAGCAGCTTGGTAGGCGGGGCGAACACCGGGGAGCTGTTTTTT.